The clone carrying this TCR beta chain was picked up many times. One entry per CDR3 protein results from TCRdb running MiXCR on the reads. The sample has 250,000 to 350,000 distinct CDR3 sequences, roughly 23% seen once. The data derive from a study of T cell repertoires in cytomegalovirus infection. V dropped 4 bases and J dropped 15; count of bases not matched to a gene: 18. The length of the CDR3 is 15 residues. Source material: PBMCs. The sequence was obtained from a human donor in good health (CMV status not recorded). Some clones in this sample may be carry-over from other donors' samples. The chain employs TRBV12-3 or TRBV12-4 and TRBJ1-3, with 7 bases aligning to TRBD1. CDR3 coding DNA: TGTGCCAGCAGTTCGACCGGGACAGAAATACCGACTGCATATTTT. Its translation: CASSSTGTEIPTAYF.